These 2 T cell receptor beta chains originate from one sample sequenced in a study of CD8+ T cells in alopecia areata. Sample treatment: oral pan-JAK inhibitor, 5-10 mg twice daily. In each case, RNA was isolated and then reverse transcribed into cDNA as the sequencing template. Here immunoSEQ multiplex PCR was the method, and the copy in TCRdb shows in-frame clones only, minus some. The profile shows about 160,000 clones, about 71% of them singletons. This sample comprised CD4+ T cells sorted from blood, obtained at week 4, from a patient treated with tofacitinib. The receptors stem from a human donor with alopecia areata.

On this clone itself: It may be a read error: a sequence one base away is much more abundant. V gene TRBV11-2 combines with J gene TRBJ2-7, with TRBD1 identical over 9 bases. The CDR3 covers 14 residues. The J segment lost 2 bases and the V segment lost 5 bases, leaving 4 bases of the junction unmatched. The V gene's germline CDR1 is SGHAT and CDR2 FQNNGV. The CDR3 is CASSVRDRAYEQYF. As DNA, the CDR3 is TGTGCCAGCAGCGTCCGGGACAGGGCCTACGAGCAGTACTTC.

This clone was observed a few times. The V and J genes are TRBV29-1 and TRBJ2-1; unclear D gene. This CDR3 spans 14 amino acids. Trimming shortened V by 0 bases and J by 8 bases, and 14 bases separated the two germline ends. CDR1 is SQVTM and CDR2 is ANQGSEA in the germline V gene. CDR3 nucleotides: TGCAGCGTTGAAGAAGGAATTGTATGGTATGAGCAGTTCTTC. As protein: CSVEEGIVWYEQFF.